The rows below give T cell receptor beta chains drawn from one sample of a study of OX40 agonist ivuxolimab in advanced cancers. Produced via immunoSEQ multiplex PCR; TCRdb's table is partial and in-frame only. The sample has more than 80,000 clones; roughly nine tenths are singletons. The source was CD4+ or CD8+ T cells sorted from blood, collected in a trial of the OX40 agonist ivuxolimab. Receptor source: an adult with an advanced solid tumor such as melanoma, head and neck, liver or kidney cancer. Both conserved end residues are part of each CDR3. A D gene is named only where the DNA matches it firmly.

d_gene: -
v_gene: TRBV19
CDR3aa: CASSNLDSNTEAFF

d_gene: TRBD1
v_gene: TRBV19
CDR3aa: CASSTTRQGSWGYTF

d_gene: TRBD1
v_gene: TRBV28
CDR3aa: CASRAAGTGAYNEQFF

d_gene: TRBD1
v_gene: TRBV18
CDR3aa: CASSPGQNYEQYF

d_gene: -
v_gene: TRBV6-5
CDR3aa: CASRITRDGYEQYF

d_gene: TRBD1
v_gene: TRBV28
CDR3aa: CATIEGQGFYGYTF

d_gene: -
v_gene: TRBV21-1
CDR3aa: CASSKGGIGSGRLSYEQYF

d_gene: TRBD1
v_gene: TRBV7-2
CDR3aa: CASSPKADREVRNTEAFF

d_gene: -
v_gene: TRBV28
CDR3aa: CASSTSGFGSAETQYF

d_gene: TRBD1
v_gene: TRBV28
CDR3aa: CASSLDRVETQYF

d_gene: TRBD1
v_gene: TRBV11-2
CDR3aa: CASSFGTGFGTEAFF

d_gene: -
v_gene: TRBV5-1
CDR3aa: CASSPGLFWTYEQYF